These T cell receptor beta chains were read from a single sample in a study of blood T cell repertoires in COVID-19. Assay used: immunoSEQ multiplex PCR; TCRdb lists only in-frame clones, some missing. The top ten clones hold 3.5% to 4.5% of a sample with hundreds of thousands of clones, more than 75% of them seen once. Sequences were obtained from peripheral blood. Receptors originate from a woman aged 45 to 65 with active or convalescent COVID-19. CDR3s leave out the opening cysteine and the closing phenylalanine or tryptophan. D genes are given only for firm matches. Clone size, where shown, is once, few, many, or a class for clones that have expanded.

D gene	V gene	J gene	clone size	CDR3 protein
TRBD1	TRBV4-3	TRBJ1-2	-	ASSQEEVLEGAGGYT
-	TRBV5-1	TRBJ2-3	-	ASSLDLPVTDTQY
-	TRBV6-2/TRBV6-3	TRBJ1-4	-	ASSPGEDWQFREKLF
TRBD1	TRBV19	TRBJ1-5	-	ASDRTGPSNQPQH
TRBD2	TRBV13	TRBJ2-7	-	ASSSTSSGGSYEQY
-	TRBV7-9	TRBJ2-2	-	ASSSSQGTTNTGELF
TRBD2	TRBV5-1	TRBJ2-1	-	ASSSGLAGGNEQF
-	TRBV6-5	TRBJ2-1	-	ASSYQYNEQF
-	TRBV10-3	TRBJ2-5	-	ATAWEPNETQY
-	TRBV7-2	TRBJ2-7	-	ASSLAGPLSVDEQY
-	TRBV7-7	TRBJ1-1	-	ASTPIAGSVEAF
TRBD1	TRBV13	TRBJ1-2	-	ASSLNLGTARNYGYT
TRBD1	TRBV18	TRBJ1-2	-	ASSTAGQGNYGYT
TRBD2	TRBV30	TRBJ2-7	-	AWSRLGGGLVEQY
TRBD1	TRBV5-4	TRBJ1-1	-	ASSFDRGYTEAF
-	TRBV7-2	TRBJ1-3	-	ASRVGGSGNTIY
-	TRBV4-1	TRBJ2-3	few	ASSQGTGWTQY
-	TRBV11-3	TRBJ2-2	-	ASSPQTGGELF
-	TRBV19	TRBJ1-1	-	ASTAQIGGTEAF
-	TRBV7-2	TRBJ2-7	-	ASSRTAKEYEQY
-	TRBV6-6	TRBJ2-7	-	ASTQVGDFSGEQY
TRBD1	TRBV10-3	TRBJ2-3	-	AISTWTGTGLDTQY
TRBD1	TRBV4-1	TRBJ2-5	-	ASSQATGVPETQY
-	TRBV11-3	TRBJ2-1	-	ASSLSSEQF
-	TRBV30	TRBJ2-7	-	AWKRGGNYEQY
-	TRBV4-2	TRBJ2-3	-	ASSPLGQGGLTDTQY
TRBD1	TRBV18	TRBJ1-6	-	ASSPTGVESPLH
-	TRBV9	TRBJ2-1	-	ASSARNEQF
-	TRBV28	TRBJ2-2	-	ASSHRSGFTGELF
-	TRBV7-2	TRBJ2-1	-	ASSFRAGISYNEQF
-	TRBV19	TRBJ1-1	-	ASSISGADTEAF
-	TRBV19	TRBJ1-4	once	ASSIGAAGEKLF
TRBD1	TRBV6-6	TRBJ1-6	-	ASSQITGGEVYNSPLH
-	TRBV18	TRBJ1-1	once	ASSPGRGNTEAF
TRBD1	TRBV24-1	TRBJ2-7	-	ATSDGDRGRYEQY
-	TRBV19	TRBJ1-3	-	ATSPEAHRSGNTIY
-	TRBV21-1	TRBJ1-2	-	ASSKWGQGDYGYT
TRBD1	TRBV18	TRBJ1-5	-	ASSPTGDQPQH
TRBD1	TRBV7-8	TRBJ1-1	-	ASSPIGGGMNTEAF
-	TRBV5-6	TRBJ1-6	-	ASSPDGSRASPLH
-	TRBV10-3	TRBJ2-1	-	AIKATQGSYNEQF
TRBD2	TRBV18	TRBJ2-7	-	ASSPGLAGSYEQY
-	TRBV4-1	TRBJ1-2	-	ASSQADRSRGYT